This passage covers 25 T cell receptor beta chains from one sample sequenced in a study of identical twins. TCRdb recomputed calls from the 5' RACE reads with MiXCR, one row per CDR3 protein. This sample carries nearly 650,000 distinct CDR3 sequences, less than 9% of them seen once, and the ten largest clones take 1.6%. These sequences were also reported in another study, on yellow fever vaccine responses in identical twins.

The material sequenced was PBMCs. These receptors all stem from a woman aged 18-29 years in good health.

V is TRBV14 and J is TRBJ2-1; D is perhaps TRBD2 (6 bases). CDR3 length: 17 amino acids. From germline, CDR1 is SGHDN and CDR2 FVKESK. The V end lost 3 bases, the J end lost 0 bases, and 15 bases lay between the germline ends. The CDR3: CASSHNGRGNSYNEQFF. The CDR3, as DNA: TGTGCCAGCAGCCATAACGGGAGAGGGAACTCCTACAATGAGCAGTTCTTC.

This clonotype was recorded a few times. This chain uses TRBV24-1 with TRBJ2-7; D uncertain. This CDR3 is built from 16 residues. Between the trimmed V and J ends, which lost 6 bases and 2 bases, there was a span of 19 bases. Germline V gene sequence: CDR1 KGHDR, CDR2 SFDVKD. CDR3 bases: TGTGCCACCAGTACCCCGAGAATTTTTTCAACCTACGAGCAGTACGTC. Its translation is CATSTPRIFSTYEQYV.

This clonotype appeared many times. The chain uses TRBV5-1 and TRBJ2-2, with D uncertain. Trimming left V 4 bases short and J 8 bases short, with 15 bases between. Germline V lookup: CDR1 SGHRS, CDR2 YFSETQ. The length of the CDR3 is 14 residues. The CDR3 DNA follows: TGCGCCAGCAGCCTGGGCCATGTTTTTGGGGAGCTGTTTTTT. Translating it yields CASSLGHVFGELFF.

The sample holds many counts of this clonotype. The chain links TRBV29-1 to TRBJ1-1; D uncertain. The germline CDR1 and CDR2 sequences are SQVTM and ANQGSEA. The V and J ends lost 7 bases and 2 bases respectively, with 11 bases between them. This CDR3 is built from 12 residues. CDR3 in amino acids: CSAEGPNTEAFF. DNA of the CDR3: TGCAGCGCGGAGGGCCCCAACACTGAAGCTTTCTTT.

There are a few counts of this clonotype. This chain uses TRBV20-1 with TRBJ2-3; D perhaps matches TRBD2 (6 bases). Trimming cost V 0 bases and J 0 bases, with 19 bases left between them. The CDR3 consists of 18 residues. The V gene's germline CDR1 is DFQATT and CDR2 SNEGSKA (reference sequence). The CDR3 is CSARDLGPWGDSTDTQYF. In nucleotides, the CDR3 is TGCAGTGCTAGAGATTTAGGACCATGGGGGGATAGCACAGATACGCAGTATTTT.

This clonotype was detected ten times or more. This chain links TRBV2 with TRBJ2-7; D uncertain. CDR1 and CDR2 (germline): SNHLY, FYNNEI. The CDR3 consists of 11 residues. With 6 bases removed from V and 5 bases from J, the gap between germline ends came to 8 bases. The DNA of the CDR3 is TGTGCCAGCAGGGATTTCGACGAGCAGTACTTC. This sequence encodes CASRDFDEQYF.

The chain uses TRBV18 and TRBJ2-5, with D perhaps TRBD1 (5 bases). CDR3 size: 15 residues. Per the germline V gene, CDR1 is KGHSH and CDR2 is LQKENI. V was cut by 4 bases and J by 4 bases, with 16 bases left in between. CDR3: CASSRIRTTAETQYF. The CDR3 coding sequence is TGTGCCAGCTCACGGATTAGAACGACAGCAGAGACCCAGTACTTC. Full variable domain (outside the CDR3, taken from reference TRBV18 and TRBJ2-5): NAGVMQNPRHLVRRRGQEARLRCSPMKGHSHVYWYRQLPEEGLKFMVYLQKENIIDESGMPKERFSAEFPKEGPSILRIQQVVRGDSAAYFCASSRIRTTAETQYFGPGTRLLVL.

This clonotype was detected many times. The chain combines TRBV5-1 with TRBJ1-5; D not resolved. The germline CDR1 and CDR2 sequences are SGHRS and YFSETQ. The germline V and J ends were trimmed by 1 base and 7 bases, with 9 bases remaining between them. There are 13 residues in the CDR3. The CDR3 region is CASSLKVGQPQHF. CDR3 DNA: TGCGCCAGCAGCTTGAAAGTCGGACAGCCCCAGCATTTT.

This clonotype showed up many times. This chain connects TRBV12-3 or TRBV12-4 to TRBJ2-1, with 8 bases identical to TRBD1. The CDR3 has 15 amino acids. V trimming: 4 bases; J trimming: 5 bases; junction bases outside the gene matches: 7. DNA for the CDR3: TGTGCCAGCAGTTCCCGGACAGGGAGAGACAATGAGCAGTTCTTC. The encoded protein is CASSSRTGRDNEQFF.

The sample holds many counts of this clonotype. This chain uses TRBV5-1 with TRBJ2-7, with D possibly TRBD2 on 6 matching bases. Germline V gene data show CDR1 as SGHRS and CDR2 as YFSETQ. V dropped 0 bases and J dropped 0 bases, with 10 bases sitting between them. The CDR3 sequence is 15 residues long. The CDR3, as DNA: TGCGCCAGCAGCTTGGAGGCCGGGAGCTCCTACGAGCAGTACTTC. This encodes CASSLEAGSSYEQYF.

This clonotype showed up just a few times. V and J are TRBV7-9 and TRBJ2-7, with 9 positions matching TRBD1. With 7 bases clipped from V and 4 bases from J, the junction kept 2 bases outside the gene matches. The CDR3 is 12 amino acids. The V gene's germline CDR1 is SEHNR and CDR2 FQNEAQ (reference sequence). CDR3 amino acids: CASTGQGYEQYV. Here the CDR3 DNA reads TGTGCCAGCACTGGACAGGGGTACGAGCAGTACGTC.

This clonotype occurred a few times. The genes are TRBV5-1 and TRBJ2-2, with 10 bases aligning to TRBD2. The CDR3 is made up of 18 amino acids. Trimming took 0 bases from V and 0 from J; bases not matched to a gene: 5. The germline CDR1 and CDR2 sequences are SGHRS and YFSETQ. Written as DNA, the CDR3 is TGCGCCAGCAGCTTGGATACTAGCGGGAACTCGAACACCGGGGAGCTGTTTTTT. Amino acid sequence: CASSLDTSGNSNTGELFF.

The sample holds many counts of this clonotype. The chain links TRBV10-3 to TRBJ2-3; D might be TRBD1 or TRBD2, each matching 5 bases. The CDR3 has 13 residues. Germline lookup yields CDR1 ENHRY and CDR2 SYGVKD. V lost 6 bases and J lost 3, with 10 bases in between. The CDR3 region is CAIRGTHTDTQYF. CDR3 nucleotides: TGTGCCATCAGGGGGACCCATACAGATACGCAGTATTTT.

This chain connects TRBV5-6 to TRBJ2-1, with TRBD2 as a possible D gene (6 bases). V was cut by 3 bases and J by 4 bases, with 17 bases left in between. The CDR3 has 16 residues. Germline CDR1 and CDR2: SGHDT and YYEEEE. In DNA, the CDR3 is TGTGCCAGCAGCTCGGGGCGGACTATCCCATACAATGAGCAGTTCTTC. Residues: CASSSGRTIPYNEQFF.

This clonotype showed up just a few times. V is TRBV4-1 and J is TRBJ2-5; 9 positions agree with TRBD2. This CDR3 comprises 18 residues. V was clipped by 0 bases and J by 5 bases; unmatched bases: 13. Germline loops: CDR1 MGHRA, CDR2 YSYEKL. The CDR3 DNA reads TGCGCCAGCAGCCAAGATCGGGTTAGCGGGGGTCCCCGTGAGACCCAGTACTTC. It yields the protein CASSQDRVSGGPRETQYF.

There are many counts of this clonotype. The V and J genes are TRBV4-1 and TRBJ2-3, with D perhaps matching TRBD1 (7 bases). The CDR3 extends over 13 amino acids. Germline V CDR1 and CDR2: MGHRA, YSYEKL. V was trimmed by 0 bases and J by 11 bases, leaving 12 bases between them. CDR3 sequence: CASSQDGQGGQYF. The CDR3 DNA reads as TGCGCCAGCAGCCAAGATGGGCAGGGGGGGCAGTATTTT.

The rearrangement links TRBV5-6 to TRBJ2-7; 8 bases are shared with TRBD1. J lost 2 bases, V lost 8 bases, and 12 bases had no gene match. The CDR3 is 15 residues long. Per the germline V gene, CDR1 is SGHDT and CDR2 is YYEEEE. The CDR3 DNA is TGTGCCAGTAAGATAAACCTGGACAGGGCCTACGAGCAGTACGTC. Its translation: CASKINLDRAYEQYV.

This chain connects TRBV7-6 to TRBJ2-1; no definite D call. The V end lost 1 base, the J end lost 11 bases, and 12 bases lay between the germline ends. In germline, CDR1 is SGHVS, CDR2 FNYEAQ. This CDR3 comprises 13 residues. The CDR3 nucleotides are TGTGCCAGCAGCTTAGGAGTTTATGCCCAGCAGTTCTTC. The encoded protein is CASSLGVYAQQFF. The entire variable domain, with the rest obtained from reference TRBV7-6 and TRBJ2-1, is as follows: GAGVSQSPRYKVTKRGQDVALRCDPISGHVSLYWYRQALGQGPEFLTYFNYEAQQDKSGLPNDRFSAERPEGSISTLTIQRTEQRDSAMYRCASSLGVYAQQFFGPGTRLTVL.

This clonotype occurred a few times. The DNA for the CDR3 is TGTGCCACCAGGGTGGGCAGCAGTACCTACGAGCAGTACTTC. It specifies CATRVGSSTYEQYF. This chain joins TRBV2 and TRBJ2-7; tentative D call: TRBD1 (5 bases). Germline CDR1 is SNHLY and CDR2 is FYNNEI. V was clipped by 10 bases and J by 2 bases, with 18 bases between them. CDR3 length: 14 residues.

This clonotype turned up a few times. V usage is TRBV25-1 and J usage is TRBJ2-7; D is perhaps TRBD1 (6 bases). The CDR3 has 14 residues. Germline V gene sequence: CDR1 MGHDK, CDR2 SYGVNS. Trimming left V 4 bases short and J 2 bases short, with 12 bases between. The CDR3 loop reads CASSGGTPTYEQYF. The CDR3 DNA reads TGTGCCAGCAGTGGGGGGACACCGACCTACGAGCAGTACTTC.

J is TRBJ2-3 and V is TRBV28; D perhaps matches TRBD2 (5 bases). Germline-derived CDR1 and CDR2 are MDHEN and SYDVKM. Trimming stripped 3 bases from V and 2 bases from J, with 21 bases between. This CDR3 contains 18 residues. The chain's CDR3 is CASSLDSGGFKPTDTQYF. CDR3 in DNA: TGTGCCAGCAGTTTGGACTCGGGCGGGTTTAAACCCACAGATACGCAGTATTTT. Variable domain in full (rest from reference TRBV28 and TRBJ2-3): DVKVTQSSRYLVKRTGEKVFLECVQDMDHENMFWYRQDPGLGLRLIYFSYDVKMKEKGDIPEGYSVSREKKERFSLILESASTNQTSMYLCASSLDSGGFKPTDTQYFGPGTRLTVL.

This clonotype occurred many times. The chain combines TRBV25-1 with TRBJ1-1, with TRBD1 identical over 7 bases. V trimming: 7 bases; J trimming: 5 bases; junction bases outside the gene matches: 7. The germline CDR1 and CDR2 sequences are MGHDK and SYGVNS. The CDR3 length is 13 residues. The CDR3 coding sequence is TGTGCCAGCACTGCAGGGGGTTATACTGAAGCTTTCTTT. Translation: CASTAGGYTEAFF.

The sample holds a few counts of this clonotype. This sequence joins TRBV7-2 and TRBJ2-1; D gene ambiguous. V lost 3 bases and J 7 bases, leaving 10 bases between the germline ends. The CDR3 length is 13 residues. Germline values: CDR1 SGHTA, CDR2 FQGNSA. The CDR3, as DNA: TGTGCCAGCAGCTTTCGGGCCCAGAATGAGCAGTTCTTC. Amino acid sequence: CASSFRAQNEQFF. The variable domain in full, completed from reference TRBV7-2 and TRBJ2-1, reads GAGVSQSPSNKVTEKGKDVELRCDPISGHTALYWYRQSLGQGLEFLIYFQGNSAPDKSGLPSDRFSAERTGGSVSTLTIQRTQQEDSAVYLCASSFRAQNEQFFGPGTRLTVL.

This clonotype was detected a few times. J is TRBJ2-6 and V is TRBV5-5; D unresolved. Trimming took 5 bases from V and 2 from J, leaving 14 bases between them. Germline CDR1 reads SGHKS; CDR2 reads YYEKEE (reference sequence). This CDR3 contains 16 residues. Here the CDR3 reads CASSLGPQAGANVLTF. CDR3 nucleotide sequence: TGTGCCAGCAGTCTGGGCCCCCAGGCTGGGGCCAACGTCCTGACTTTC.

In this sample, this clonotype turned up a few times. V is TRBV18 and J is TRBJ2-5; no reliable D call. Germline V CDR1 and CDR2: KGHSH, LQKENI. The CDR3 loop spans 12 amino acids. Trimming stripped 0 bases from V and 7 bases from J, with 6 bases between. CDR3 sequence: CASSPPYGTQYF. The CDR3 nucleotides are TGTGCCAGCTCACCACCCTACGGGACCCAGTACTTC.